This T cell receptor (beta chain) was sequenced during a study of PD-L1 blockade in urothelial cancer (dated by TCRdb to 2015 to 2018). Background on the whole study: Every patient began therapy at some point between 2013 and 2015 and was given atezolizumab 1,200 mg intravenously every 3 weeks. Whole exome sequencing and RNA sequencing of pretreatment tumors were performed alongside TCR sequencing in the same patients. Blood samples gave a median of about 140,000 T cells and approximately 80,000 unique TCRs, with a median clonality of approximately 0.08. Patients had an ECOG performance status of 0 or 1 and had received between 0 and 3 prior chemotherapy regimens. Twenty-nine patients had pretreatment blood TCR-seq, some 24 had at least one posttreatment blood collection, and some 24 had tumor TCR-seq. Somatic, immune and clinical correlates of response to PD-L1 blockade with atezolizumab in urothelial cancer were the focus of an exploratory multi-omic analysis. About 85% of the 29 patients were males with bladder-origin urothelial cancer, and about 65% of the roughly 30 reported a prior smoking history. Progression-free survival longer than 6 months counted as durable clinical benefit, and TCR features were additionally tested against both progression-free and overall survival. Nine patients achieved durable clinical benefit and approximately 19 did not. Blood samples were analyzed 3 weeks after the start of treatment (second dose) and 6 weeks after the start of treatment. Pretreatment tumor samples, along with matched peripheral blood collected serially before and after atezolizumab treatment, underwent TCR sequencing.

With regard to this clone: Which antigen it targets is not known. The sample holds no much larger clone one base away, and base qualities are not on file.

A total of some 30 patients with locally advanced or metastatic urothelial carcinoma, treated at Memorial Sloan Kettering on a trial protocol, made up the cohort. Peripheral blood mononuclear cells were collected pretreatment and during treatment, at between 1 and 8 total time points per patient. The Qiagen DNeasy Blood extraction kit was used to purify genomic DNA from total PBMCs and tumor samples. PBMCs were collected pretreatment and during treatment, and were isolated and stored as previously described. The full study reports these points: A pretreatment peripheral blood TCR clonality below the median was linked to improved progression-free and overall survival. Because the sample size was small (n = 29) and many of the analyses were exploratory, the results are meant to be hypothesis-generating. Patients with durable benefit showed greater expansion of tumor-associated TCR clones in peripheral blood 3 weeks after starting treatment (n of about 20, p = 0.022).

The CDR3 numbers 14 residues from cysteine through phenylalanine. The sequence is cut down to CDR3 DNA, 42 bases in frame from base 1. V is clipped by 2 bases and J by 5 bases, and the sequence between their germline boundaries is 13 bases long. The germline V gene (reference sequence) provides CDR1 SEHNR and CDR2 FQNEAQ. Synthetic TCR analog templates were spiked into each PCR to estimate absolute template abundance from read counts. The immunoSEQ assay used bias-controlled V and J gene primers to amplify TCRbeta CDR3 regions from genomic DNA. Rearranged TCRbeta segments were sequenced at approximately 20X coverage. The paper's data handling went like this. Sequencing errors were corrected by clustering and CDR3s were annotated against IMGT to assign V, D and J genes. Only productive TCRbeta rearrangements were used in downstream analyses, excluding out-of-frame or stop-codon sequences. Clonality was computed as one minus Shannon entropy normalized by the log of the number of unique productive sequences. Fisher's exact test with Benjamini-Hochberg correction, using a cutoff of adjusted p below 0.01, was how clones that differed between time points or between blood and tumor were identified. TCRdb took over this immuneACCESS table, retaining in-frame rearrangements with V and J assigned. Such tables are incomplete; in checked studies, under half of the missing clones stem from an unresolved V gene, and the remainder is unexplained. V, J and clone size are taken as reported in that table, and D and trimming were inferred from the DNA itself. Recorded for this sample are some 30,000 clones; more than 75% of them occurred a single time. The top ten hold 1.5% to 2% of the sample.

The chain uses TRBV7-9 and TRBJ2-7; perhaps TRBD1 is the D gene, with 5 bases matching. This receptor was identified in a man aged 45 to 65 with urothelial cancer. The specimen was PBMCs, collected around atezolizumab (anti-PD-L1) treatment. The CDR3: CASSLSAGYNEQYF. The DNA sequence is TGTGCCAGCAGCTTATCGGCAGGGTATAACGAGCAGTACTTC. Here the CDR3 is joined to the reference TRBV7-9 and TRBJ2-7 genes, and the full variable domain is: DTGVSQNPRHKITKRGQNVTFRCDPISEHNRLYWYRQTLGQGPEFLTYFQNEAQLEKSRLLSDRFSAERPKGSFSTLEIQRTEQGDSAMYLCASSLSAGYNEQYFGPGTRLTVT.